Below, one T cell receptor (beta chain) is given with its context. The antigen remains unidentified. The data derive from a study of OX40 agonist ivuxolimab in advanced cancers. The study's findings and limits: Relatively little clonal expansion, among the lowest observed, appeared in partial responders at 0.1-3.0 mg/kg.

V was cut by 8 bases and J by 2 bases, with 25 bases left in between. Germline CDR1 is ENHRY and CDR2 is SYGVKD. The CDR3 runs to 19 residues. Patients with a history of autoimmune disease or on systemic immunosuppression were excluded. Profiling relied on immunoSEQ multiplex PCR, and the TCRdb table lists in-frame clones only, not all of them. The sample records more than 55,000 clones, about 92% being singletons. The chain uses TRBV10-3 and TRBJ2-6; D gene uncertain. The sample here was CD4+ or CD8+ T cells sorted from blood, taken in a trial of the OX40 agonist ivuxolimab. The receptor comes from an adult with an advanced solid tumor such as melanoma, head and neck, liver or kidney cancer. The CDR3 DNA reads as TGTGCCATCCACGGGCCAGCCCCACGAAATTTGGCTGGGGCCAACGTCCTGACTTTC. Amino acids: CAIHGPAPRNLAGANVLTF.